A selection of T cell receptor beta chains follows, all from one sample in a study of cytomegalovirus exposure and HLA in healthy donors. Method: immunoSEQ multiplex PCR; TCRdb's copy keeps in-frame clones and lacks some. This sample has about 190,000 clones; around three quarters occur once, and the top ten carry 12% to 15%. The sequencing input was PBMCs. The receptors were sampled from a woman aged 25-40 years in good health and CMV-seropositive. CDR3s include the opening cysteine and the closing phenylalanine or tryptophan. Fields, in order: CDR3 length, J gene, D gene, clone size, V gene, CDR3 DNA, CDR3 protein. D genes are given only for firm matches. Expanded clones get a size class; other rows say once, few or many, or leave the size out.

>15|TRBJ2-3|TRBD1|few|TRBV5-4
TGTGCCAGCAGCGGGGGGACAGGGGAGGCAGATACGCAGTATTTT
CASSGGTGEADTQYF
>14|TRBJ1-4|-|-|TRBV6-6
TGTGCCAGCAGACCGGACAGAACTTATGAAAAACTGTTTTTT
CASRPDRTYEKLFF
>15|TRBJ2-3|TRBD2|few|TRBV10-3
TGTGCCATCAGTGAACTAGCGGAAAGCACAGATACGCAGTATTTT
CAISELAESTDTQYF
>15|TRBJ2-1|TRBD1|-|TRBV7-8
TGTGCCAGCAGCTCCGGACAGGGCACCTACAATGAGCAGTTCTTC
CASSSGQGTYNEQFF
>14|TRBJ1-6|-|few|TRBV7-9
TGTGCCAGCAGCTTAGGGCGGTCCATTTCACCCCTCCACTTT
CASSLGRSISPLHF
>15|TRBJ1-1|-|-|TRBV4-3
TGCGCCAGCAGCCAAGATCCCGGGGGGAACACTGAAGCTTTCTTT
CASSQDPGGNTEAFF
>16|TRBJ2-1|TRBD2|-|TRBV7-8
TGTGCCAGCAGCAAGGGGACTAGCGGGGGTTACAATGAGCAGTTCTTC
CASSKGTSGGYNEQFF
>13|TRBJ1-1|TRBD1|-|TRBV28
TGTGCCAGCAGGGACAGGGGTGGCACTGAAGCTTTCTTT
CASRDRGGTEAFF
>15|TRBJ1-6|-|-|TRBV7-8
TGTGCCAGCAGCACGACGGGTGGTGTGAATTCACCCCTCCACTTT
CASSTTGGVNSPLHF
>13|TRBJ1-4|-|-|TRBV28
TGTGCCAGCAGAGGAGGGGTCAATGAAAAACTGTTTTTT
CASRGGVNEKLFF
>14|TRBJ2-3|TRBD2|-|TRBV7-9
TGTGCCAGCAGCTCGACTAGCGCCTCAGATACGCAGTATTTT
CASSSTSASDTQYF
>15|TRBJ1-2|TRBD1|few|TRBV6-6
TGTGCCAGCAGTACCATGACAGGGATGAAAGTTGGCTACACCTTC
CASSTMTGMKVGYTF
>13|TRBJ2-7|-|-|TRBV11-1
TGTGCCAGCAGCTTTCATTACGCTAACGAGCAGTACTTC
CASSFHYANEQYF
>16|TRBJ1-3|-|-|TRBV4-2
TGTGCCAGCAGCCAAGAGGGCCCAGGGACTGGAAACACCATATATTTT
CASSQEGPGTGNTIYF
>16|TRBJ2-3|TRBD1|-|TRBV5-1
TGCGCCAGCAGCTTGGCCGTGGACAGGAGCACAGATACGCAGTATTTT
CASSLAVDRSTDTQYF
>11|TRBJ2-7|-|-|TRBV20-1
TGCAGTGCTAAGTTCGAGTACGAGCAGTACTTC
CSAKFEYEQYF
>12|TRBJ1-1|-|-|TRBV18
TGTGCCAGCTCCCCTTCGAACACTGAAGCTTTCTTT
CASSPSNTEAFF
>15|TRBJ2-3|TRBD2|few|TRBV7-2
TGTGCCAGCAGCTTAACTAGCGGGAACACAGATACGCAGTATTTT
CASSLTSGNTDTQYF
>17|TRBJ2-1|TRBD1|-|TRBV27
TGTGCCAGCGGGCTCCGGATCGGGACAGGGCAATACAATGAGCAGTTCTTC
CASGLRIGTGQYNEQFF
>15|TRBJ1-1|-|-|TRBV2
TGTGCCAGCAGTGAACGAGGGCGGGGGAACACTGAAGCTTTCTTT
CASSERGRGNTEAFF
>15|TRBJ2-5|TRBD1|-|TRBV2
TGTGCCAGCAGTCCCCCGGGGACAGGGGGAGAGACCCAGTACTTC
CASSPPGTGGETQYF
>16|TRBJ2-5|-|-|TRBV5-1
TGCGCCAGCAGCGAAACTCCTACAGGGTCGGGAGAGACCCAGTACTTC
CASSETPTGSGETQYF
>13|TRBJ2-5|-|-|TRBV12-5
TGTGCTAGTGGTGCGGAGGTTGAAGAGACCCAGTACTTC
CASGAEVEETQYF
>14|TRBJ2-1|-|once|TRBV5-3
TGTGCCAGAAGCTTAACGGACGGGGACAATGAGCAGTTCTTC
CARSLTDGDNEQFF
>15|TRBJ2-2|TRBD1|-|TRBV7-2
TGTGCCAGCATTAAGGGGACAGGGGAGACCGGGGAGCTGTTTTTT
CASIKGTGETGELFF
>15|TRBJ2-1|-|-|TRBV6-5
TGTGCCAGCAGTCTTTTTTGGGGCGGGGACAATGAGCAGTTCTTC
CASSLFWGGDNEQFF